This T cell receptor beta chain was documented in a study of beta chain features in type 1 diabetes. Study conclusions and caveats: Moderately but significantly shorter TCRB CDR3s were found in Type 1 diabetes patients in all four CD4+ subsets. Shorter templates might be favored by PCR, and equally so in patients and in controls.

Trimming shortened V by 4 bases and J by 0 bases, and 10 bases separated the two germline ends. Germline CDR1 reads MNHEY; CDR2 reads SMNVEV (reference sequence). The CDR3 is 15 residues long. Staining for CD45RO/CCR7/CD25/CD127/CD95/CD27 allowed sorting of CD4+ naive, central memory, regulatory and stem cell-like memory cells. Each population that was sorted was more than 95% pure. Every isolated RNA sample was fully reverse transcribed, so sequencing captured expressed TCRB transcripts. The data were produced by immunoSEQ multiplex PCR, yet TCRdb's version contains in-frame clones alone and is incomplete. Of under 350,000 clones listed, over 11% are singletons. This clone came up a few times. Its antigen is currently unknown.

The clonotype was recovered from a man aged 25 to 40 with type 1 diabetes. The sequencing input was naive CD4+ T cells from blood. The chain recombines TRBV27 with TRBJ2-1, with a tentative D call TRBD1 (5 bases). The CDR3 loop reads CASSSREFSYNEQFF. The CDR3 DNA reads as TGTGCCAGCAGTTCCAGGGAATTCTCCTACAATGAGCAGTTCTTC.